The clone carrying this T cell receptor beta chain was seen ten or more times. The sample comes from a study of molecular identifiers for immune sequencing clone quantification. TCRdb ran MiXCR on the PCR reads and lists one entry per CDR3 protein. This sample has 300,000 to 350,000 distinct CDR3 sequences, with around 21% found just once. Deletions cut 4 bases from V and 1 base from J, with 19 bases between. The CDR3 extends over 18 amino acids. The J gene is TRBJ1-4, the V gene TRBV23-1; D unresolved. TRBV23-1 is labeled an ORF, and its function is uncertain. This receptor was identified in a human donor in good health. Some libraries in this study had Jurkat cell RNA spiked in. Sequencing input: naive CD8+ T cells from blood, with Jurkat cell RNA spiked in. The sample's subset: FACS-sorted CD8+CD4-CCR7+CD45RA+ naive T cells. The DNA of the CDR3 is TGCGCCAGCAGTCTAGGTCGGATGGCATGGCAAACTAATGAAAAACTGTTTTTT. This encodes CASSLGRMAWQTNEKLFF.